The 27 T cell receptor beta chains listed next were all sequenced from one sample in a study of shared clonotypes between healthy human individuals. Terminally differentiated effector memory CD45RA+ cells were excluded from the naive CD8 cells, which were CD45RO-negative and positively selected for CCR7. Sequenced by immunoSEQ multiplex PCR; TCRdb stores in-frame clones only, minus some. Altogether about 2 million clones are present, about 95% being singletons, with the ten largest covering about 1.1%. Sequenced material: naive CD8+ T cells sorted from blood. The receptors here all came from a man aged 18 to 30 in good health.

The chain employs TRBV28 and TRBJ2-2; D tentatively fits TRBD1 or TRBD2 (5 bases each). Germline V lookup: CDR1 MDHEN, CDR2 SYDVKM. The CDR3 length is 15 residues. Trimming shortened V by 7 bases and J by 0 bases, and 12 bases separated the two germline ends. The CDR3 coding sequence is TGTGCCAGCAAGGTTGGGACGACGAACACCGGGGAGCTGTTTTTT. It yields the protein CASKVGTTNTGELFF.

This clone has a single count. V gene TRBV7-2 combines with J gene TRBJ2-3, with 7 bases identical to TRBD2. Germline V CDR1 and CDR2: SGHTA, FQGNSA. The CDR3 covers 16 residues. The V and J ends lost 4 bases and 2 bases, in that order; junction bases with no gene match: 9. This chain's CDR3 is CASSSPLSGLTDTQYF. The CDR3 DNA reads TGTGCCAGCAGCTCTCCCCTTAGCGGGCTCACAGATACGCAGTATTTT.

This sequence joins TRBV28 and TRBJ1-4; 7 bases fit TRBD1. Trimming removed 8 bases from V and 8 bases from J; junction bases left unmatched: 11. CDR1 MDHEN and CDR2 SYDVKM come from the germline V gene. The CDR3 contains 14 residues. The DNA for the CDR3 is TGTGCCAGCGCCCTCCGAGGGGGCGAAGAAAAACTGTTTTTT. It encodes CASALRGGEEKLFF.

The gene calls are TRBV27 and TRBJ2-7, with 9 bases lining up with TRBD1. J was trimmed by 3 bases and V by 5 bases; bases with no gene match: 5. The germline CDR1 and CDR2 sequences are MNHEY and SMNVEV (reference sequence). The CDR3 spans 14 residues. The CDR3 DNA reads TGTGCCAGCAGTGCCTCGGGACAGGGCTACGAGCAGTACTTC. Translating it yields CASSASGQGYEQYF.

In nucleotides, the CDR3 is TGTGCCAGTAGTATAGATCTGAGAATGGACGCTTTCTTGGAAGCTTTCTTT. This encodes CASSIDLRMDAFLEAFF. This sequence joins TRBV19 and TRBJ1-1; no firm D call. Germline V gene data show CDR1 as LNHDA and CDR2 as SQIVND (reference sequence). V dropped 0 bases and J dropped 8 bases, with 22 bases sitting between them. This CDR3 contains 17 residues. The full variable domain, in which reference TRBV19 and TRBJ1-1 provide the parts outside the CDR3, is DGGITQSPKYLFRKEGQNVTLSCEQNLNHDAMYWYRQDPGQGLRLIYYSQIVNDFQKGDIAEGYSVSREKKESFPLTVTSAQKNPTAFYLCASSIDLRMDAFLEAFFGQGTRLTVV.

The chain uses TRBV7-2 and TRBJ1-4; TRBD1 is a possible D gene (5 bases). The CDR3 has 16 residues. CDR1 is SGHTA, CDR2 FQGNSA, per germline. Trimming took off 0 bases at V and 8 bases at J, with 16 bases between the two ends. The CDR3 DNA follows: TGTGCCAGCAGCTTAGCTACGGAGGGGCTGGGGGAAAAACTGTTTTTT. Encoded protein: CASSLATEGLGEKLFF.

For the CDR3, the DNA is TGTGCTAGTGCCTTGTCCCCTGAGGAGCAGTACTTC. It codes for CASALSPEEQYF. The V call is TRBV12-5, the J call TRBJ2-5, with D unclear. The V gene's germline CDR1 is LGHNT and CDR2 FRNRAP. The CDR3 extends over 12 amino acids. The V gene lost 7 bases and the J gene lost 11 bases, with 17 bases spanning the gap.

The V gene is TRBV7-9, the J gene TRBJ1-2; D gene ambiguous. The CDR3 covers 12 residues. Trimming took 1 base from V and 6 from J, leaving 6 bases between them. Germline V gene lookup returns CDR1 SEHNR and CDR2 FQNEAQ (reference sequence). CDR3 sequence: CASSLGTNGYTF. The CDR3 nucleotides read TGTGCCAGCAGCTTAGGGACGAATGGCTACACCTTC.

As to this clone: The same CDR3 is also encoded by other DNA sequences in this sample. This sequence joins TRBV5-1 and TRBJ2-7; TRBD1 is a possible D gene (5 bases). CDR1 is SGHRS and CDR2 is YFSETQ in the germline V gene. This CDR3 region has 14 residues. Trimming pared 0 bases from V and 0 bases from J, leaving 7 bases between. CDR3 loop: CASSLVDSSYEQYF. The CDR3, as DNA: TGCGCCAGCAGCTTGGTAGACAGCTCCTACGAGCAGTACTTC.

The CDR3 nucleotides are TGTGCCAGCAGCTTAAGGGCGGGAGAGTCGGTGGGCCAAGAGACCCAGTACTTC. It encodes CASSLRAGESVGQETQYF. This chain connects TRBV7-2 to TRBJ2-5; TRBD2 matches at 7 bases. Trimming removed 2 bases from V and 1 base from J; junction bases left unmatched: 13. Looked up from germline, CDR1 is SGHTA and CDR2 is FQGNSA. This CDR3 is built from 18 residues.

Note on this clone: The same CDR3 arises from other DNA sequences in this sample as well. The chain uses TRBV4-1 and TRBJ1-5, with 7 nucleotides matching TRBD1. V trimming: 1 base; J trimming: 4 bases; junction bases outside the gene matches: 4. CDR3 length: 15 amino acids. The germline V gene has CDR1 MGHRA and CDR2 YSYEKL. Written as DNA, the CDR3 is TGCGCCAGCAGCCAAGGACAGGGAGGAAATCAGCCCCAGCATTTT. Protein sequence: CASSQGQGGNQPQHF.

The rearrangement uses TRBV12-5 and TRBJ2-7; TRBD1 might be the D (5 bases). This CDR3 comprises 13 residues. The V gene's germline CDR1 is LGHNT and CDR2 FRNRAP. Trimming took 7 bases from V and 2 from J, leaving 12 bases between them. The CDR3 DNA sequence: TGTGCTAGTGTCCAGGACAACGCCTACGAGCAGTACTTC. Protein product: CASVQDNAYEQYF.

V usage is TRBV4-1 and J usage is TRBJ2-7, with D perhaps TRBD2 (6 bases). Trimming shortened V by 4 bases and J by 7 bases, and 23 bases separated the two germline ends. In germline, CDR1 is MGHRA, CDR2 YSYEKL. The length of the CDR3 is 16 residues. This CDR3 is CASSLQASAHLREQYF. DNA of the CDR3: TGCGCCAGCAGCCTGCAAGCTAGCGCCCACCTTAGGGAGCAGTACTTC.

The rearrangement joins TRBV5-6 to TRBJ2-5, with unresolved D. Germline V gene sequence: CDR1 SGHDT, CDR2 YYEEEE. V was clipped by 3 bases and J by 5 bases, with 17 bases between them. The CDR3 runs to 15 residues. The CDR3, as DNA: TGTGCCAGCAGCTCGGTGACGACACTTTATGAGACCCAGTACTTC. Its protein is CASSSVTTLYETQYF.

CDR3 sequence: CASSPTGGPYNEQFF. DNA for the CDR3: TGTGCCAGCAGCCCGACGGGGGGGCCCTACAATGAGCAGTTCTTC. This chain connects TRBV9 to TRBJ2-1; 8 bases line up with TRBD2. Looked up from germline, CDR1 is SGDLS and CDR2 is YYNGEE. This CDR3 is built from 15 residues. J gave up 2 bases and V 4 bases, and 5 bases lay outside the gene matches.

In DNA form, the CDR3 reads TGTGCCTGGAGTGCTAGCGGGGTTTCGGATGAGCAGTTCTTC. Residues: CAWSASGVSDEQFF. V and J are TRBV30 and TRBJ2-1; 9 bases align to TRBD2. Looked up from germline, CDR1 is GTSNPN and CDR2 is SVGIG (reference sequence). The CDR3 length is 14 residues. The J segment lost 8 bases and the V segment lost 1 base, leaving 6 bases of the junction unmatched.

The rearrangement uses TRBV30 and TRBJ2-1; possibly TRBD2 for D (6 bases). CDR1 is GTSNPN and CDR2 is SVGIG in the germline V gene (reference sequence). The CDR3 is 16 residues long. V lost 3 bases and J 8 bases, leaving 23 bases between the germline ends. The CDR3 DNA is TGTGCCTGGAGGTCTACGGCCGGCTACCCGGGGGATGAGCAGTTCTTC. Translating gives CAWRSTAGYPGDEQFF.

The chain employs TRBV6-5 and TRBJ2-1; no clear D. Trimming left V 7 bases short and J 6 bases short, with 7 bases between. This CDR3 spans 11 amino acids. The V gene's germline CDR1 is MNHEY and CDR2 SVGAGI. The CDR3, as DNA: TGTGCCAGCATCTGGGGCAATGAGCAGTTCTTC. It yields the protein CASIWGNEQFF.

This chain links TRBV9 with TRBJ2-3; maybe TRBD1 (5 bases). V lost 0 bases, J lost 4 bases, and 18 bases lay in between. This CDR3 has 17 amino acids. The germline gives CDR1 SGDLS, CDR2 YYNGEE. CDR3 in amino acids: CASSVAHPQRGPDTQYF. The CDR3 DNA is TGTGCCAGCAGCGTAGCTCATCCTCAAAGGGGCCCAGATACGCAGTATTTT. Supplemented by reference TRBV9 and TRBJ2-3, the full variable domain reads DSGVTQTPKHLITATGQRVTLRCSPRSGDLSVYWYQQSLDQGLQFLIQYYNGEERAKGNILERFSAQQFPDLHSELNLSSLELGDSALYFCASSVAHPQRGPDTQYFGPGTRLTVL.

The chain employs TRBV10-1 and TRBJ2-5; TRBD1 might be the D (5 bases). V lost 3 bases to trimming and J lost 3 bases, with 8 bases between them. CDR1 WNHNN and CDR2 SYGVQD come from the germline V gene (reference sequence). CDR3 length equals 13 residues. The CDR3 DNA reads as TGCGCCAGCAGTGACAGGGAAGAAGAGACCCAGTACTTC. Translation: CASSDREEETQYF.

This CDR3 is CASSLPGLQAGYTF. CDR3 nucleotide sequence: TGTGCCAGCAGCCTTCCCGGTCTTCAGGCTGGCTACACCTTC. J is TRBJ1-2 and V is TRBV7-9; D is ambiguous. The V end was cut by 5 bases, the J end by 7 bases, with 17 bases between. There are 14 residues in the CDR3. From germline, CDR1 is SEHNR and CDR2 FQNEAQ (reference sequence).

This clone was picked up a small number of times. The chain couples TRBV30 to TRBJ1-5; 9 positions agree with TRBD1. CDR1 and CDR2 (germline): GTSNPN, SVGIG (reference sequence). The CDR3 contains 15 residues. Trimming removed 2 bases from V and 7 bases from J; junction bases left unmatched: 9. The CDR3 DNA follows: TGTGCCTGGAGTCCTCTAGACAGGGGGTGGCAGCCCCAGCATTTT. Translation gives CAWSPLDRGWQPQHF.

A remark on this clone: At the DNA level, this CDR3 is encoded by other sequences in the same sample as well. CDR3 nucleotide sequence: TGCGCCAGCAGCCAGGTTTGGGACAGCTCCTACGAGCAGTACTTC. Translating it yields CASSQVWDSSYEQYF. The chain uses TRBV4-3 and TRBJ2-7, with 7 bases lining up with TRBD1. The V gene's germline CDR1 is LGHNA and CDR2 YSLEER. This CDR3 is built from 15 residues. V was pared by 3 bases and J by 0 bases, with 5 bases of the junction left unmatched.

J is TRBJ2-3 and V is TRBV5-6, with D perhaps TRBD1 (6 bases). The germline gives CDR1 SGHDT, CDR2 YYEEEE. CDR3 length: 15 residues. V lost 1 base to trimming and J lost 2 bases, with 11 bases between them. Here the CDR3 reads CASSLTGWNTDTQYF. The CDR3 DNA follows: TGTGCCAGCAGCTTGACAGGGTGGAACACAGATACGCAGTATTTT. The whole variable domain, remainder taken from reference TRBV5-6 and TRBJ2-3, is DAGVTQSPTHLIKTRGQQVTLRCSPKSGHDTVSWYQQALGQGPQFIFQYYEEEERQRGNFPDRFSGHQFPNYSSELNVNALLLGDSALYLCASSLTGWNTDTQYFGPGTRLTVL.

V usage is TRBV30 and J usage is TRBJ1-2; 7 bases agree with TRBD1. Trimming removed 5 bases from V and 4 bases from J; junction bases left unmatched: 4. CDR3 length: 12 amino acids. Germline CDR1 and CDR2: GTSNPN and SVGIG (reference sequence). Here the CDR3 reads CAWGTETYGYTF. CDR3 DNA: TGTGCCTGGGGGACAGAGACCTATGGCTACACCTTC.

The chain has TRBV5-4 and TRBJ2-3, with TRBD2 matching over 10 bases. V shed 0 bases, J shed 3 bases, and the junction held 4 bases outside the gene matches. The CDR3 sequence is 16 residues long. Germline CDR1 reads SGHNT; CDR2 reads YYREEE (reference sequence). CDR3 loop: CASSLGAGGLTDTQYF. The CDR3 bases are TGTGCCAGCAGCTTGGGAGCGGGGGGGCTTACAGATACGCAGTATTTT.

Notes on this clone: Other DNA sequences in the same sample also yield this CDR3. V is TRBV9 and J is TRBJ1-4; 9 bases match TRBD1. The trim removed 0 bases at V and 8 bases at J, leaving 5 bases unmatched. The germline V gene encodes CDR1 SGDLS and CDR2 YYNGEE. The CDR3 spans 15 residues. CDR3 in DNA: TGTGCCAGCAGCGTAGCAGGGACAGGGTACGAAAAACTGTTTTTT. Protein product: CASSVAGTGYEKLFF.